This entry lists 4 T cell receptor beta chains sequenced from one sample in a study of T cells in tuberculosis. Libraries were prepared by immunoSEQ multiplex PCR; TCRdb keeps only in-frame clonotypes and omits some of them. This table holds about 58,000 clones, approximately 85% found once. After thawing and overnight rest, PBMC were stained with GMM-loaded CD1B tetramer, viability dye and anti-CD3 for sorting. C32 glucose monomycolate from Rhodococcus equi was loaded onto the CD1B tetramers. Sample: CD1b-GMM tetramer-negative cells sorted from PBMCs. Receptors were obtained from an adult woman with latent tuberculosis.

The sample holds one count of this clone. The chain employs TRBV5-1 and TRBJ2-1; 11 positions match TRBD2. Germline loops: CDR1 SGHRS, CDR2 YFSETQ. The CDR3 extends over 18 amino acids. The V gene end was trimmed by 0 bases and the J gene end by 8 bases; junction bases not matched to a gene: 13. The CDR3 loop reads CASSLVPLGSGGAYEQFF. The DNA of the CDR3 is TGCGCCAGCAGCTTGGTCCCCTTGGGTAGCGGGGGGGCCTATGAGCAGTTCTTC.

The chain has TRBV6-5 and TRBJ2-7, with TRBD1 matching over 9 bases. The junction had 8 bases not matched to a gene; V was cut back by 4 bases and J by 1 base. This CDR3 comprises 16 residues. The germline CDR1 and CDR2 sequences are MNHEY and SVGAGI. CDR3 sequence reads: CASSFLGQGISYEQYF. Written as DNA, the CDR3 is TGTGCCAGCAGTTTTTTGGGACAGGGTATTTCCTACGAGCAGTACTTC.

The CDR3 sequence: CASSGDRGRDQPQHF. Written as DNA, the CDR3 is TGTGCCAGCAGCGGGGACAGGGGGCGCGATCAGCCCCAGCATTTT. This chain links TRBV7-8 with TRBJ1-5; TRBD1 aligns across 12 bases. V was clipped by 5 bases and J by 5 bases; unmatched bases: 4. The germline CDR1 and CDR2 sequences are SGHVS and FQNEAQ. This CDR3 has 15 amino acids.

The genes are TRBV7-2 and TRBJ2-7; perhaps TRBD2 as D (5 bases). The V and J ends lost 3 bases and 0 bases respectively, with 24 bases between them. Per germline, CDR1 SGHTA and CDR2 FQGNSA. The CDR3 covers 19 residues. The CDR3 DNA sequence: TGTGCCAGCAGCTTGACTTTCCCGGGGTTGCAGCGATACTCCTACGAGCAGTACTTC. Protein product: CASSLTFPGLQRYSYEQYF.